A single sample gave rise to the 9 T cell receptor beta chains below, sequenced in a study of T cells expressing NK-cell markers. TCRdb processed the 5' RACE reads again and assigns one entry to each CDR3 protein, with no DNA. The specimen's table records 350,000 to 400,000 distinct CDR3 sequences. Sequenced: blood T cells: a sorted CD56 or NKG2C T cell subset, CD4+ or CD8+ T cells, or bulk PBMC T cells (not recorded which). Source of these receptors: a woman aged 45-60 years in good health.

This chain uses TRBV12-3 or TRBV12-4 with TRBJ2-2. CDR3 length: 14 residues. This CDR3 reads CASRWLSYTGELFF.

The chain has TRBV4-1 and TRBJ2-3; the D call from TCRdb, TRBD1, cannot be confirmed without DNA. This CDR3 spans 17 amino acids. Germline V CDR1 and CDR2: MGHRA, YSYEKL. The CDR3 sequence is CASSHGTPGTPTDTQYF.

The CDR3 is CASSPGGLAVQFF. The chain combines TRBV11-1 with TRBJ2-1; TCRdb's D call of TRBD2 is untestable without DNA. Germline V gene sequence: CDR1 SGHAT, CDR2 FQDESV (reference sequence). The CDR3 is 13 residues long.

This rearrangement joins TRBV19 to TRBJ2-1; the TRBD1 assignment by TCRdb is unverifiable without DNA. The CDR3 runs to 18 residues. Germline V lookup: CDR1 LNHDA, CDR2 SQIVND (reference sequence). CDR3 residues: CATRGRGIASFSYNEQFF.

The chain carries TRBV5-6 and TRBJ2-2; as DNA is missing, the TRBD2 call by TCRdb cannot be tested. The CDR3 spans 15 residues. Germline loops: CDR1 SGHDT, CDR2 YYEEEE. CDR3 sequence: CASSPGDYLTGELFF.

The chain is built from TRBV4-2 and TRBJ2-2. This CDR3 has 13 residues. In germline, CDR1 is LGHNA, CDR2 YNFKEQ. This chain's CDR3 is CASSPENGGELFF.

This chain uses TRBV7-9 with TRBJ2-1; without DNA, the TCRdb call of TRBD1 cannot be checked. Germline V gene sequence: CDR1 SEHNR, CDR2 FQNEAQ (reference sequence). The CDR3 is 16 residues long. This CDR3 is CASSSLDRAPYNEQFF. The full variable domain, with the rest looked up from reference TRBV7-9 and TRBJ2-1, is DTGVSQNPRHKITKRGQNVTFRCDPISEHNRLYWYRQTLGQGPEFLTYFQNEAQLEKSRLLSDRFSAERPKGSFSTLEIQRTEQGDSAMYLCASSSLDRAPYNEQFFGPGTRLTVL.

The CDR3 spells CSAPTGKETQYF. The chain carries TRBV29-1 and TRBJ2-5. Germline CDR1 SQVTM, CDR2 ANQGSEA. The CDR3 totals 12 residues. Filled out from reference TRBV29-1 and TRBJ2-5, the complete variable domain reads SAVISQKPSRDICQRGTSLTIQCQVDSQVTMMFWYRQQPGQSLTLIATANQGSEATYESGFVIDKFPISRPNLTFSTLTVSNMSPEDSSIYLCSAPTGKETQYFGPGTRLLVL.

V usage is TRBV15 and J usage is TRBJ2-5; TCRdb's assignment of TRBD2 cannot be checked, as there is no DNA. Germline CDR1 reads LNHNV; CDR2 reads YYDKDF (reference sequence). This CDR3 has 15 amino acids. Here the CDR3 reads CATSRDRGRRETQYF. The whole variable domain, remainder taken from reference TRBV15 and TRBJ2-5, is DAMVIQNPRYQVTQFGKPVTLSCSQTLNHNVMYWYQQKSSQAPKLLFHYYDKDFNNEADTPDNFQSRRPNTSFCFLDIRSPGLGDTAMYLCATSRDRGRRETQYFGPGTRLLVL.